This T cell receptor beta chain stems from a study of T cells in women clearing cervical HPV infection. Overall study: Control women cleared a single incident HPV16 infection within 12 months. Case blood was drawn when the lesion was first found; control blood after infection became undetectable.

TCRdb's table, derived via immunoSEQ multiplex PCR, lists solely in-frame clones and lacks some. This sample's table has about 27,000 clones. On this clone itself: What it recognizes is unknown.

Whole-study findings and limits: Unknown T-cell numbers per sample may underlie the richness differences.

The source material was blood buffy coat. This receptor was obtained from a woman between 18 and 69 years old with a cervical HPV16 infection that either progressed to CIN3+ or cleared (not recorded which).

The CDR3 DNA, read in part, is TGTGCCAGCTCACCCAGGGTTAGCGGGAGATATCAAGAGACC. Protein product: CASSPRVSGRYQET. The whole CDR3 region reads CASSPRVSGRYQETQYF. The chain has TRBV18 and TRBJ2-5; 9 bases match TRBD2. The read comes to an end 3 residues before the CDR3 does, leaving the germline J gene to fill in the end. Germline V gene sequence: CDR1 KGHSH, CDR2 LQKENI. J was trimmed by 2 bases and V by 3 bases; bases with no gene match: 10. CDR3 length equals 17 residues.